The TCR beta chain under discussion was sequenced for a study of T cell responses to AZD1222 COVID-19 vaccine. The study's findings and limits: A rise in Spike-specific TCR breadth and depth followed two AZD1222 doses. A mostly white British donor set with more females was recruited, and clonal diversity was possibly underestimated. Sampled repertoires all dated from after the peak T cell response.

Remarks on this clone: Its matching antigen is unknown.

The CDR3 spans 15 residues. Germline assignment: CDR1 SGHNT and CDR2 YYREEE (reference sequence). V lost 4 bases, J lost 7 bases, and 8 bases stayed unmatched. Produced via immunoSEQ multiplex PCR; TCRdb's table is partial and in-frame only. The sample consists of 70,000 to 95,000 clones, over 75% of them appearing once. This TCR came from an adult in good health. V gene TRBV5-4 combines with J gene TRBJ2-1, with 10 bases lining up with TRBD1. The sequences come from peripheral blood, collected on day 0 of MenACWY control vaccination. The DNA of the CDR3 is TGTGCCAGCAGCCCCCGGGACAGGGGCCGAAATGAGCAGTTCTTC. It codes for CASSPRDRGRNEQFF.